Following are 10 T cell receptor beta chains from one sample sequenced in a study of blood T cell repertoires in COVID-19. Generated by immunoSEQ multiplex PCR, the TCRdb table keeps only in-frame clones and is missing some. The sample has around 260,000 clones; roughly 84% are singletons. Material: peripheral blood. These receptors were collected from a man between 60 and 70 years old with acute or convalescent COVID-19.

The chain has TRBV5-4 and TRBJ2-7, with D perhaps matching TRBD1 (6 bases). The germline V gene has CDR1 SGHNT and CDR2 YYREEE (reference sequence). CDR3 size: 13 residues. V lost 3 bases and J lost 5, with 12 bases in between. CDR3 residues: CASSSQQGHEQYF. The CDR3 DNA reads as TGTGCCAGCAGCTCCCAACAGGGCCACGAGCAGTACTTC. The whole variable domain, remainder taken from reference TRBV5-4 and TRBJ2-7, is ETGVTQSPTHLIKTRGQQVTLRCSSQSGHNTVSWYQQALGQGPQFIFQYYREEENGRGNFPPRFSGLQFPNYSSELNVNALELDDSALYLCASSSQQGHEQYFGPGTRLTVT.

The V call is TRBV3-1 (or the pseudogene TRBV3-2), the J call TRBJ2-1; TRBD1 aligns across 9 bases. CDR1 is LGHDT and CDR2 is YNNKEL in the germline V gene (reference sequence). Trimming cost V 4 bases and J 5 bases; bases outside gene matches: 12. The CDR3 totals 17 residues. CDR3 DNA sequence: TGTGCCAGCAGCCTGCATTCTTCGGGACAGGGTGACAATGAGCAGTTCTTC. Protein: CASSLHSSGQGDNEQFF.

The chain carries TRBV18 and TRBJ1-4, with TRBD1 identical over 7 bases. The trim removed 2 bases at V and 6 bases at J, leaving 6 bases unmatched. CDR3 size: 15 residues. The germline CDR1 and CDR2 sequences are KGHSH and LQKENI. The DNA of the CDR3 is TGTGCCAGCTCACCAGGAGGGGGCAGGGATGAAAAACTGTTTTTT. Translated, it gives CASSPGGGRDEKLFF. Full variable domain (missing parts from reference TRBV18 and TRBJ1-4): NAGVMQNPRHLVRRRGQEARLRCSPMKGHSHVYWYRQLPEEGLKFMVYLQKENIIDESGMPKERFSAEFPKEGPSILRIQQVVRGDSAAYFCASSPGGGRDEKLFFGSGTQLSVL.

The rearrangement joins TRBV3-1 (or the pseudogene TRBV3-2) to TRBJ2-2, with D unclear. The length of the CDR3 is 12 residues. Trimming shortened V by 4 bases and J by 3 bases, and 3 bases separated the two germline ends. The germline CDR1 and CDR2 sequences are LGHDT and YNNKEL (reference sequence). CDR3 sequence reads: CASSPDTGELFF. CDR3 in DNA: TGTGCCAGCAGCCCGGACACCGGGGAGCTGTTTTTT.

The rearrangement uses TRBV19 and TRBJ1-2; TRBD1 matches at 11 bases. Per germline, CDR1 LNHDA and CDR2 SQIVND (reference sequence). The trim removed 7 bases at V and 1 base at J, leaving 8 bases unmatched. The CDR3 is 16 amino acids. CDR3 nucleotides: TGTGCCAGTACACTTCCAGGGACAGGGGGTAACTATGGCTACACCTTC. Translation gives CASTLPGTGGNYGYTF.

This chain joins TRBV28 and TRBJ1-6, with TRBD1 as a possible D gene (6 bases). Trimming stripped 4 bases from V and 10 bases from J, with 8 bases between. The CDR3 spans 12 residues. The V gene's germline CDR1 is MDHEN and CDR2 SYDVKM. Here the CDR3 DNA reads TGTGCCAGCAGTTCCAGGGGATCACCCCTCCACTTT. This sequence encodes CASSSRGSPLHF.

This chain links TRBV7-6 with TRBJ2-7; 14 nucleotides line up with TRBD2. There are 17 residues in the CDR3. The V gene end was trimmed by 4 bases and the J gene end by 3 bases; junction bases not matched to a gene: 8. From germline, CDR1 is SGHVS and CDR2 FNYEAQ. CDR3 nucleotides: TGTGCCAGCAGCTCGGGGACTAGCGGGGGTGGGCTCTACGAGCAGTACTTC. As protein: CASSSGTSGGGLYEQYF.

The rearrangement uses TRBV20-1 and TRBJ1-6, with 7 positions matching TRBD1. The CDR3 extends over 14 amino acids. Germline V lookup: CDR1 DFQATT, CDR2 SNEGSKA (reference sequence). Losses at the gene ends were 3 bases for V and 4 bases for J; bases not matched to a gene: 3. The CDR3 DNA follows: TGCAGTGCTAGTATGACAGGGTATAATTCACCCCTCCACTTT. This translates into CSASMTGYNSPLHF.

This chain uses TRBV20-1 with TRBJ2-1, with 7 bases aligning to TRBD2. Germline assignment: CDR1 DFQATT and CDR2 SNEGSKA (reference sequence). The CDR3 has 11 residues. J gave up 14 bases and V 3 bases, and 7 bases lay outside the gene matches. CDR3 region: CSASRGVGEFF. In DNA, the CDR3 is TGCAGTGCTAGTCGGGGGGTAGGGGAGTTCTTC.

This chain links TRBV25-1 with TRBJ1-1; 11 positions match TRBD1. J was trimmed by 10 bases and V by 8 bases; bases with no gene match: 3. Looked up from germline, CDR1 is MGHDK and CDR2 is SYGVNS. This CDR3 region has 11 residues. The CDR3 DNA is TGTGCCAGCTGGACAGGGGGCGCAGCTTTCTTT. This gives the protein CASWTGGAAFF.